This TCR beta chain originates from a study of cytomegalovirus exposure and HLA in healthy donors. Study-wide results and caveats: Earlier analysis found most TCR beta V segments productive about 90% or about 30% of the time.

This CDR3 has 16 amino acids. Trimming left V 0 bases short and J 4 bases short, with 14 bases between. Germline V gene lookup returns CDR1 SGHRS and CDR2 YFSETQ. The PCR was carried out with 60 Vbeta primers and 13 Jbeta primers. TCRdb keeps only in-frame clones here, not all; method: immunoSEQ multiplex PCR. The data contain roughly 250,000 clones, roughly 81% of them singletons. Notes on this clone: Its specificity is unknown.

The TCR originated in a woman in her 40s in good health and CMV-seropositive. The gene calls are TRBV5-1 and TRBJ2-1; the D is unclear. Sequencing input: PBMCs. The CDR3 DNA is TGCGCCAGCAGCTTGGGAAACTCCCTACTATACAATGAGCAGTTCTTC. Translation: CASSLGNSLLYNEQFF.